This T cell receptor beta chain was obtained from a study of blood T cell repertoires in COVID-19. Profiled with immunoSEQ multiplex PCR; TCRdb holds only in-frame clones, not every one. The top ten clones hold less than 9% of a sample with 70,000 to 90,000 clones, around nine tenths of them seen once. Germline V gene sequence: CDR1 SGHRS, CDR2 YFSETQ. Between the trimmed V and J ends, which lost 0 bases and 1 base, there was a span of 7 bases. The CDR3 extends over 14 amino acids. This clone was seen once. The V and J genes are TRBV5-1 and TRBJ1-1, with D hard to call. The source of this sequence is a human donor in a cohort sampled during active COVID-19. The specimen was peripheral blood. The CDR3 nucleotides are TGCGCCAGCAGCTTGGACGGGAAGAACACTGAAGCTTTCTTT. Encoded protein: CASSLDGKNTEAFF. Variable domain in full (rest from reference TRBV5-1 and TRBJ1-1): KAGVTQTPRYLIKTRGQQVTLSCSPISGHRSVSWYQQTPGQGLQFLFEYFSETQRNKGNFPGRFSGRQFSNSRSEMNVSTLELGDSALYLCASSLDGKNTEAFFGQGTRLTVV.